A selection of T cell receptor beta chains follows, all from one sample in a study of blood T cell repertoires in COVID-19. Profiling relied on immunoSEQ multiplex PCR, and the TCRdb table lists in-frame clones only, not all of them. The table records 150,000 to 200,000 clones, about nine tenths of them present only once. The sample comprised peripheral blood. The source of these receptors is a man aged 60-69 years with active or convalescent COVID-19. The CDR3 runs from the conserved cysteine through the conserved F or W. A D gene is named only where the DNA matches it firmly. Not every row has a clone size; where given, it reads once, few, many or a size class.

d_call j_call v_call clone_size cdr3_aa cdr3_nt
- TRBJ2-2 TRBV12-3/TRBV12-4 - CASSLTGTGELFF TGTGCCAGCAGTTTAACGGGTACCGGGGAGCTGTTTTTT
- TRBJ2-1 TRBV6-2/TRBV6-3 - CASSPSRNEQFF TGTGCCAGCAGTCCGTCCAGAAATGAGCAGTTCTTC
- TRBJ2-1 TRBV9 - CASSPLASNEQFF TGTGCCAGCAGCCCGCTAGCGTCCAATGAGCAGTTCTTC
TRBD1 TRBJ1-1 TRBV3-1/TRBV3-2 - CASSQGQVIVGHRAFF TGTGCCAGCAGCCAGGGACAGGTTATTGTCGGGCACCGGGCTTTCTTT
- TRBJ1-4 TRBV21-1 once CASSPRWRGNEKLFF TGTGCCAGCAGCCCAAGGTGGAGGGGTAATGAAAAACTGTTTTTT
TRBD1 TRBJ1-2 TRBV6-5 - CASGDRGLGGYTF TGTGCCAGCGGAGACAGGGGGCTAGGGGGCTACACCTTC
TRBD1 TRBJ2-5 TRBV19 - CATTQGVRGETQYF TGTGCCACCACTCAGGGGGTACGGGGAGAGACCCAGTACTTC
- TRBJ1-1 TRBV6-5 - CASSYLTGNEAFF TGTGCCAGCAGTTACTTAACAGGGAATGAAGCTTTCTTT
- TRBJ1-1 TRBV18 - CASSSTGSNTEAFF TGTGCCAGCTCGTCGACAGGATCCAACACTGAAGCTTTCTTT
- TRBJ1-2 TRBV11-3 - CASSIRVYGYTF TGTGCCAGCAGCATCAGGGTCTATGGCTACACCTTC
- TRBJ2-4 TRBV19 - CASSNRDKNIQYF TGTGCCAGTAGCAACAGGGACAAAAACATTCAGTACTTC
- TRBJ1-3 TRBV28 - CASSLFRTPSSGNTIYF TGTGCCAGCAGTTTATTTAGGACACCGAGCTCTGGAAACACCATATATTTT
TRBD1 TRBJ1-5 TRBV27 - CASSFLGQNSNQPQHF TGTGCCAGCAGTTTCCTGGGACAGAATAGCAATCAGCCCCAGCATTTT
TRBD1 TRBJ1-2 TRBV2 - CASSKKQGSYGYTF TGTGCCAGCAGTAAGAAACAGGGGAGCTATGGCTACACCTTC
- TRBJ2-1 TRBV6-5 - CASSSRTVAYNEQFF TGTGCCAGCAGTTCCAGGACAGTGGCCTACAATGAGCAGTTCTTC
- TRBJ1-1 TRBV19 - CASSSSSRANTEAFF TGTGCCAGTAGTTCGTCTTCGAGGGCGAACACTGAAGCTTTCTTT
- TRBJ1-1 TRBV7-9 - CASSLVGRPQGKAFF TGTGCCAGCAGCTTAGTGGGCCGTCCGCAGGGCAAAGCTTTCTTT
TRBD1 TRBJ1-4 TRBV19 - CASRDRGNEKLFF TGTGCCAGCCGGGACAGGGGGAATGAAAAACTGTTTTTT
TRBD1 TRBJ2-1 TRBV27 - CASSLLGQGVYNEQFF TGTGCCAGCAGTTTATTAGGACAGGGCGTCTACAATGAGCAGTTCTTC
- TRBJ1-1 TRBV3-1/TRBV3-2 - CASSQDLSENTEAFF TGTGCCAGCAGCCAAGATCTTTCAGAGAACACTGAAGCTTTCTTT
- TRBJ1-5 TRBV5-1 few CASSLAGSGQPQHF TGCGCCAGCAGCTTGGCCGGGTCCGGCCAGCCCCAGCATTTT
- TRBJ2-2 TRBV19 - CASMGGGTGELFF TGTGCCAGTATGGGAGGGGGCACCGGGGAGCTGTTTTTT
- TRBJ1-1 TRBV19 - CASSAEGGANTEAFF TGTGCCAGTAGTGCGGAAGGGGGGGCGAACACTGAAGCTTTCTTT
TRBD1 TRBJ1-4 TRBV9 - CASSPWDSINEKLFF TGTGCCAGCAGCCCTTGGGACAGCATCAATGAAAAACTGTTTTTT
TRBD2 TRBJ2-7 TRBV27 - CASRRAGGGYEQYF TGTGCCAGCAGGAGGGCGGGAGGAGGGTACGAGCAGTACTTC
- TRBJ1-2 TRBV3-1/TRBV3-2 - CASSQVGGNYGYTF TGTGCCAGCAGCCAAGTAGGAGGGAACTATGGCTACACCTTC
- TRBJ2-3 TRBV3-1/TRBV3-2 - CASSQNRASDTQYF TGTGCCAGCAGCCAAAACAGGGCGTCAGATACGCAGTATTTT
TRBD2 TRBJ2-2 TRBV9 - CASSLGLAGGAGELFF TGTGCCAGCAGCTTGGGACTAGCGGGGGGGGCCGGGGAGCTGTTTTTT
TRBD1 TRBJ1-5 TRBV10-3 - CATRTGSYSNQPQHF TGTGCCACCCGGACAGGCAGTTATAGCAATCAGCCCCAGCATTTT
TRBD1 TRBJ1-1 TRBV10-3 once CAISDRGQTEAFF TGTGCCATCAGTGACAGGGGGCAAACTGAAGCTTTCTTT
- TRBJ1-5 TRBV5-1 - CASRQQPVGNQPQHF TGCGCCAGCAGACAGCAACCGGTGGGCAATCAGCCCCAGCATTTT
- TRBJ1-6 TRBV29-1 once CSVRDAGDRNSPLHF TGCAGCGTCCGCGACGCGGGCGATAGGAATTCACCCCTCCACTTT
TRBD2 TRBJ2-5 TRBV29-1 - CSARTGGGYETQYF TGCAGCGCCCGCACCGGGGGGGGCTATGAGACCCAGTACTTC
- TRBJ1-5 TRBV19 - CASSIAGTGRQPQHF TGTGCCAGTAGTATAGCAGGAACAGGAAGGCAGCCCCAGCATTTT
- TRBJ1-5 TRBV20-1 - CSASPPNNQPQHF TGCAGTGCTAGTCCCCCCAACAATCAGCCCCAGCATTTT
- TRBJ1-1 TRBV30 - CAWSAGARTEAFF TGTGCCTGGAGTGCAGGGGCGCGAACTGAAGCTTTCTTT
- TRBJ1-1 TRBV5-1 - CASYEMNTEAFF TGCGCCAGCTACGAGATGAACACTGAAGCTTTCTTT
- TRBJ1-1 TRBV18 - CASSPRRADTEAFF TGTGCCAGCTCCCCCAGGAGGGCTGACACTGAAGCTTTCTTT
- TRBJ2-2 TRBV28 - CASSLGGLNTGELFF TGTGCCAGCAGTTTAGGAGGGTTGAACACCGGGGAGCTGTTTTTT
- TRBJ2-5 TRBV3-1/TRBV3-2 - CASSQDPGLTDQETQYF TGTGCCAGCAGCCAAGATCCCGGACTAACCGATCAAGAGACCCAGTACTTC
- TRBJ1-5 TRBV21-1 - CASSKATGVGNQPQHF TGTGCCAGCAGCAAAGCTACAGGGGTTGGCAATCAGCCCCAGCATTTT
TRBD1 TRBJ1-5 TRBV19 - CASSTGTGFWQPQHF TGTGCCAGTAGTACCGGGACAGGGTTCTGGCAGCCCCAGCATTTT
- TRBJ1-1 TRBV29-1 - CSVAVQGVVNTEAFF TGCAGCGTTGCGGTTCAAGGGGTGGTGAACACTGAAGCTTTCTTT
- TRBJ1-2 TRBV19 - CASSINDRSYGYTF TGTGCCAGTAGTATAAATGACCGGAGCTATGGCTACACCTTC
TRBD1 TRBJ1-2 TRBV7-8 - CASSPRQGYGYTF TGTGCCAGCAGCCCCCGACAGGGTTATGGCTACACCTTC
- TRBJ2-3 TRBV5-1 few CASSFGEVAIDTQYF TGCGCCAGCAGCTTCGGAGAGGTAGCCATAGATACGCAGTATTTT